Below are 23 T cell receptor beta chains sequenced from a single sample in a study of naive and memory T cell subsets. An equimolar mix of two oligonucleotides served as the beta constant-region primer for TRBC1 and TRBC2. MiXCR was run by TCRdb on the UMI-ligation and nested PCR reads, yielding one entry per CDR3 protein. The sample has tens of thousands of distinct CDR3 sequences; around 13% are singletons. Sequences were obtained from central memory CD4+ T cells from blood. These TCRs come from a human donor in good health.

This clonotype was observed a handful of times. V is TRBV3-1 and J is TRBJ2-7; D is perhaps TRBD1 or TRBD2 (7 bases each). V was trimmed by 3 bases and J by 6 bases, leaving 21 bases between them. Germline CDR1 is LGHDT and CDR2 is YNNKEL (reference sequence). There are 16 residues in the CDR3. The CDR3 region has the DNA TGTGCCAGCAGCCAGCCCGCAGGGGGACTACCGCCCGAGCAGTACTTC. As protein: CASSQPAGGLPPEQYF.

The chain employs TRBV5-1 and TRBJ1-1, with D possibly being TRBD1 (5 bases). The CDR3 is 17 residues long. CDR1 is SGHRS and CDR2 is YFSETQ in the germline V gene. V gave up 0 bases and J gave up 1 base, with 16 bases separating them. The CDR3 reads CASSLAGAGQGNTEAFF. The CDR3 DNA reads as TGCGCCAGCAGCTTGGCCGGGGCGGGGCAGGGGAACACTGAAGCTTTCTTT. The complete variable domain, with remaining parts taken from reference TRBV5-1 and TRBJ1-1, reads KAGVTQTPRYLIKTRGQQVTLSCSPISGHRSVSWYQQTPGQGLQFLFEYFSETQRNKGNFPGRFSGRQFSNSRSEMNVSTLELGDSALYLCASSLAGAGQGNTEAFFGQGTRLTVV.

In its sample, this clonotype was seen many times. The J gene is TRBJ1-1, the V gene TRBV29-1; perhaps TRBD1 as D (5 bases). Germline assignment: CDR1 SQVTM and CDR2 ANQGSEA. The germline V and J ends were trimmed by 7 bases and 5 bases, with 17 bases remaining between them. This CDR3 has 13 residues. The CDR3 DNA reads TGCAGCGGCCGGGGGACCATGTCGACTGAAGCTTTCTTT. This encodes CSGRGTMSTEAFF.

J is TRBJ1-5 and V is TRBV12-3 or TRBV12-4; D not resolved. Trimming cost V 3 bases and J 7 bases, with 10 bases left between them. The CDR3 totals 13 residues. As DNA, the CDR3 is TGTGCCAGCAGTTTTAACAAAGGGCAGCCCCAGCATTTT. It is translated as CASSFNKGQPQHF.

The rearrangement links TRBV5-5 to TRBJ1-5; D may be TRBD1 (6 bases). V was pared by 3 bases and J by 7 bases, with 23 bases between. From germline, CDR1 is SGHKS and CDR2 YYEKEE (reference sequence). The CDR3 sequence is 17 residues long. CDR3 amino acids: CASSSKAFGTTGQPQHF. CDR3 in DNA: TGTGCCAGCAGCTCCAAGGCTTTCGGGACAACTGGACAGCCCCAGCATTTT. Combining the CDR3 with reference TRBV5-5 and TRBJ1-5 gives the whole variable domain DAGVTQSPTHLIKTRGQQVTLRCSPISGHKSVSWYQQVLGQGPQFIFQYYEKEERGRGNFPDRFSARQFPNYSSELNVNALLLGDSALYLCASSSKAFGTTGQPQHFGDGTRLSIL.

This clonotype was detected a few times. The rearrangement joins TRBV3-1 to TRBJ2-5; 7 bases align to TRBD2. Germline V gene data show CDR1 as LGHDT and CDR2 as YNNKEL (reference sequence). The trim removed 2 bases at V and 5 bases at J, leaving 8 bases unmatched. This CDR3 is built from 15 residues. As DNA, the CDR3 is TGTGCCAGCAGCCAATTGCGGGAGATTACGGAGACCCAGTACTTC. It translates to CASSQLREITETQYF.

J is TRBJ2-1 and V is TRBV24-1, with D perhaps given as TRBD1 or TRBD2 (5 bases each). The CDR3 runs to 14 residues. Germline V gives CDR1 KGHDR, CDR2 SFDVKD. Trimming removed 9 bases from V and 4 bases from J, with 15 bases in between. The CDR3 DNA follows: TGTGCCACCGAGAAGGGGACGAAATACAATGAGCAGTTCTTC. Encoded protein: CATEKGTKYNEQFF.

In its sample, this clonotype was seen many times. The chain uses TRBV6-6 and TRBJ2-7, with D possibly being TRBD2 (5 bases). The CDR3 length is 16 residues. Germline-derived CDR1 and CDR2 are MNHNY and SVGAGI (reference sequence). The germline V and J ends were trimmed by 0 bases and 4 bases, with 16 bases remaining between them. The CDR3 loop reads CASSYSSGTGFYEQYF. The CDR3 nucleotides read TGTGCCAGCAGTTACTCTTCTGGTACGGGATTTTACGAGCAGTACTTC.

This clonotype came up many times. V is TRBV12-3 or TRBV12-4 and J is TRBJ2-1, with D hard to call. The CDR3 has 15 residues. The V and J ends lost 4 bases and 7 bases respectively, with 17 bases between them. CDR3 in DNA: TGTGCCAGCAGTTGGCGTTTTGCGGAAGCTAATGAGCAGTTCTTC. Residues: CASSWRFAEANEQFF.

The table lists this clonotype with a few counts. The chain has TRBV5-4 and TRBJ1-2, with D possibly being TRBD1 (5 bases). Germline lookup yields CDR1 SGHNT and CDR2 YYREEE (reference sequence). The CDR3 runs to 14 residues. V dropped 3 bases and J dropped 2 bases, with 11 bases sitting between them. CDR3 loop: CASSSAGTNYGYTF. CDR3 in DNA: TGTGCCAGCAGCTCCGCCGGGACCAACTATGGCTACACCTTC.

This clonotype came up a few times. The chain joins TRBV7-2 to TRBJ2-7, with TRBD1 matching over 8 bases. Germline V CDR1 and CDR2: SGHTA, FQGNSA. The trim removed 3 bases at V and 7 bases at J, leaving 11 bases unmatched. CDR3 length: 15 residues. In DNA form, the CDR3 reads TGTGCCAGCAGCTTTTTTACCGGACAGGGCAGTGAGCAGTACTTC. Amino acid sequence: CASSFFTGQGSEQYF.

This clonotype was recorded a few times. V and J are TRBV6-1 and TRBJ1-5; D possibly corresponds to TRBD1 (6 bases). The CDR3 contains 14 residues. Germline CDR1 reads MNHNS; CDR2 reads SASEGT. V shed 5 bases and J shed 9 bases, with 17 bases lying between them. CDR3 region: CASSTGTAFSPQHF. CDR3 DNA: TGTGCCAGCAGTACAGGGACCGCTTTTTCGCCCCAGCATTTT.

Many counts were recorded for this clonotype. The CDR3 nucleotides are TGTGCCAGCTCACCCTCCGGGACAGGGGTGAGCGAGCAGTACTTC. This translates into CASSPSGTGVSEQYF. The chain uses TRBV18 and TRBJ2-7, with 10 bases matching TRBD1. Germline V gives CDR1 KGHSH, CDR2 LQKENI. V lost 3 bases, J lost 6 bases, and 8 bases stayed unmatched. CDR3 length: 15 amino acids.

The CDR3 nucleotides read TGTGCCAGCAGCGTAGGCTCCGGGGGCAGTGGCACCGGGGAGCTGTTTTTT. It codes for CASSVGSGGSGTGELFF. This sequence joins TRBV9 and TRBJ2-2; either TRBD1 or TRBD2 may fit D (6 bases each). The CDR3 is 17 amino acids. The V end lost 0 bases, the J end lost 4 bases, and 16 bases lay between the germline ends. Germline V gives CDR1 SGDLS, CDR2 YYNGEE. The full variable domain, completed using reference TRBV9 and TRBJ2-2, is DSGVTQTPKHLITATGQRVTLRCSPRSGDLSVYWYQQSLDQGLQFLIQYYNGEERAKGNILERFSAQQFPDLHSELNLSSLELGDSALYFCASSVGSGGSGTGELFFGEGSRLTVL.

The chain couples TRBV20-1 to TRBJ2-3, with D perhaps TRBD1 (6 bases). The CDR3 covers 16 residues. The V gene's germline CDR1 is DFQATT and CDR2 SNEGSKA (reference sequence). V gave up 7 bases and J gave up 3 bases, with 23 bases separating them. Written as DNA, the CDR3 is TGCAGTGTCACGACCCAGGACAGAACCTTGACAGATACGCAGTATTTT. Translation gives CSVTTQDRTLTDTQYF.

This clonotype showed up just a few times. CDR3 sequence (DNA): TGTGCCAGCAGCTTAGAGGTGGGAGAGAGGACAGATACGCAGTATTTT. As protein: CASSLEVGERTDTQYF. The rearrangement links TRBV11-1 to TRBJ2-3; tentatively, D is TRBD2 (5 bases). V was cut by 1 base and J by 3 bases, with 14 bases left in between. This CDR3 comprises 16 residues. From germline, CDR1 is SGHAT and CDR2 FQDESV (reference sequence).

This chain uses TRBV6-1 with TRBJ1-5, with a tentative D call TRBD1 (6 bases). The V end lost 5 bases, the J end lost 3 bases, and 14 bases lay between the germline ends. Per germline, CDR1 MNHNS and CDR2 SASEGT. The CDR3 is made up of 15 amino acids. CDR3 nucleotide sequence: TGTGCCAGCAGTCTTAAGGGGGACTTCAATCAGCCCCAGCATTTT. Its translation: CASSLKGDFNQPQHF.

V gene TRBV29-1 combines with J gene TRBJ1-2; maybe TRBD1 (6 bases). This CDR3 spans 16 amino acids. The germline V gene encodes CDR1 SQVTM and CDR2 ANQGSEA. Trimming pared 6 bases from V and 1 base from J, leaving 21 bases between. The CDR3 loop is CSVYAPRDTDNYGYTF. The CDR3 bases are TGCAGCGTCTATGCCCCCCGGGACACAGATAACTATGGCTACACCTTC.

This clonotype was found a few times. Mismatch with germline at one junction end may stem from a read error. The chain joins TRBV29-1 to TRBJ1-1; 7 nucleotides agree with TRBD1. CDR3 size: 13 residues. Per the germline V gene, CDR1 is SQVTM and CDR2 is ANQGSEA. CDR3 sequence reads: CSVLTGLNTEDFF. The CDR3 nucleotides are TGCAGCGTGCTGACAGGGTTAAACACTGAAGATTTCTTT.

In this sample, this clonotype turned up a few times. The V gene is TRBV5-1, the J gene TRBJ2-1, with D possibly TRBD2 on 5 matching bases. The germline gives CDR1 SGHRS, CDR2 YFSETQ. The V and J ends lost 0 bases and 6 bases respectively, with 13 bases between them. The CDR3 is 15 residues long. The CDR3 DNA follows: TGCGCCAGCAGCTTGGTGGGAGAAAGAGTCAATGAGCAGTTCTTC. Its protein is CASSLVGERVNEQFF.

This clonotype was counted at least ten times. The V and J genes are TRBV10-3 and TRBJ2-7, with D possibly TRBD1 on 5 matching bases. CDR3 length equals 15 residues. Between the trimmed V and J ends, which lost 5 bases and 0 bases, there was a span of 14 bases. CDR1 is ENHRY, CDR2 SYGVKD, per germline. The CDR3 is CAISKGSSTSYEQYF. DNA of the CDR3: TGTGCCATCAGTAAGGGGTCATCCACCTCCTACGAGCAGTACTTC.

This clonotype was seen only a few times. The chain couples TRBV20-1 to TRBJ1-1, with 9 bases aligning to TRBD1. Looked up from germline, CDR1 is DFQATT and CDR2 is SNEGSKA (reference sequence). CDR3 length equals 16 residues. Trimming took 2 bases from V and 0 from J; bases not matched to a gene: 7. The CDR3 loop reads CSARNRGRALNTEAFF. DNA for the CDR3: TGCAGTGCTAGAAACAGGGGGCGTGCTCTGAACACTGAAGCTTTCTTT.

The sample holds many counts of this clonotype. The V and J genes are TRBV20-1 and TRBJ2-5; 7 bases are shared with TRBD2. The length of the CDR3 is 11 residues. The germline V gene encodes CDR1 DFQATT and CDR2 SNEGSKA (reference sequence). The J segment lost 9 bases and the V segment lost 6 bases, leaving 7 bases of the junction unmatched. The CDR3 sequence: CSARTRGSQYF. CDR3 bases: TGCAGTGCAAGGACTAGAGGATCCCAGTACTTC.